This TCR beta chain was profiled in a study of blood T cell repertoires in COVID-19. Study-wide background: Acute and convalescent COVID-19 samples came from the United States, Italy and Spain.

Measured with immunoSEQ multiplex PCR; TCRdb has only the in-frame clones, and not every one. The sample contains about 280,000 clones, around 85% of which appear only once. Living in under 30 US areas, the participants were between roughly 18 and 90 years of age. The CDR3 totals 12 residues. Germline CDR1 and CDR2: ENHRY and SYGVKD. V dropped 2 bases and J dropped 7 bases, with 6 bases sitting between them. This chain links TRBV10-3 with TRBJ2-1, with no clear D. The TCR sequence derives from a woman in her forties or fifties who had recovered from COVID-19. Sequencing was carried out using PBMCs or T cells enriched from blood (not recorded which). CDR3 nucleotide sequence: TGTGCCATCAGTGAGGCCCGGAATGAGCAGTTCTTC. Amino acid sequence: CAISEARNEQFF.